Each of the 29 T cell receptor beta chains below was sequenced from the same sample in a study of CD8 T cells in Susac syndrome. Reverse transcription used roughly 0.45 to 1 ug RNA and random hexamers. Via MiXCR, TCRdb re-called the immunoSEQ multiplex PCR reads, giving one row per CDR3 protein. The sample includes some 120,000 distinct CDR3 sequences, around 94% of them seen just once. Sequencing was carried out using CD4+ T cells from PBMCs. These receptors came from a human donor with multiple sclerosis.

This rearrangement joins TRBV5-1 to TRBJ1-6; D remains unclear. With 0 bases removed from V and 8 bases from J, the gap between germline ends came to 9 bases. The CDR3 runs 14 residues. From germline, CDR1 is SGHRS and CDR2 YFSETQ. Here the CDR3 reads CASSLDTSDSPLHF. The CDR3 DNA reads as TGCGCCAGCAGCTTGGATACGTCTGATTCACCCCTCCACTTT.

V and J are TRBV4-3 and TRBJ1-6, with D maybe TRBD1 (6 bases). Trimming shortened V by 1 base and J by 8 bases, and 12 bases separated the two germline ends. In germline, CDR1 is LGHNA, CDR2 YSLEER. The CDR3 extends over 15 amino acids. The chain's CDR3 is CASSQGQAEYSPLHF. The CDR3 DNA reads TGCGCCAGCAGCCAAGGACAGGCCGAATATTCACCCCTCCACTTT.

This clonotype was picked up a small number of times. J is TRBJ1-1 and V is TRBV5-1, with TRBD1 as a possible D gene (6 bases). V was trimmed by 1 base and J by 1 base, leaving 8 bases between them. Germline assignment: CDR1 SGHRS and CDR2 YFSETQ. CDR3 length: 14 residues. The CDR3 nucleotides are TGCGCCAGCAGCTTGACGGGACAGAACACTGAAGCTTTCTTT. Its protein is CASSLTGQNTEAFF.

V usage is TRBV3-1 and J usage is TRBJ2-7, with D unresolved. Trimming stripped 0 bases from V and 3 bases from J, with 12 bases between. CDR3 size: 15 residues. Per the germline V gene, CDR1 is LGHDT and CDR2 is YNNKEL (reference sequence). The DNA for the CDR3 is TGTGCCAGCAGCCAAGACCAGAAAACGCGCTACGAGCAGTACTTC. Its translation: CASSQDQKTRYEQYF.

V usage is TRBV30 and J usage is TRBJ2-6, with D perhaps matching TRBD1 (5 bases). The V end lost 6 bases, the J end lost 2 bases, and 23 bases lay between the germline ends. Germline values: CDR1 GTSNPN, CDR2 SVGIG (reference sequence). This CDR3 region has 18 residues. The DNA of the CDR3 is TGTGCCTGTACAAAAACAGGTCCTTGGAGCGCTGGGGCCAACGTCCTGACTTTC. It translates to CACTKTGPWSAGANVLTF.

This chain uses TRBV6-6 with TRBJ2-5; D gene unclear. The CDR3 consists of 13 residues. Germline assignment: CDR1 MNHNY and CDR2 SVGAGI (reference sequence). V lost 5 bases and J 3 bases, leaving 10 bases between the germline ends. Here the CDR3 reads CASSPRKEETQYF. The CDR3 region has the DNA TGTGCCAGCAGTCCTCGGAAGGAAGAGACCCAGTACTTC.

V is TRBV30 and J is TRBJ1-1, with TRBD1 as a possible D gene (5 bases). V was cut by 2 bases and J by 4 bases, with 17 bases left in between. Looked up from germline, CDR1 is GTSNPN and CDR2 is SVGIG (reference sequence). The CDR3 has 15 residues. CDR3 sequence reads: CAWSLDRTLGTEAFF. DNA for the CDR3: TGTGCCTGGAGTCTTGACAGAACTTTAGGCACTGAAGCTTTCTTT.

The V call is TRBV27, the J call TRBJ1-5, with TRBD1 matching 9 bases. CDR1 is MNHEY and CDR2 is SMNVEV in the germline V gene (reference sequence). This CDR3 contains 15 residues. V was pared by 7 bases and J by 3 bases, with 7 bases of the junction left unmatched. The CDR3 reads CASKVGQGPNQPQHF. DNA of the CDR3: TGTGCCAGCAAGGTGGGACAGGGCCCCAATCAGCCCCAGCATTTT.

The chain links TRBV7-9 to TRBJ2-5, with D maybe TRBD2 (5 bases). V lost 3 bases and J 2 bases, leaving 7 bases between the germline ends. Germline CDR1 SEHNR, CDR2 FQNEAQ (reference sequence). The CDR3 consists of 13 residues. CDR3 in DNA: TGTGCCAGCAGCTTGCGGGTGCAAGAGACCCAGTACTTC. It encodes CASSLRVQETQYF. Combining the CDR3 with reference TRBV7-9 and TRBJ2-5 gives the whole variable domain DTGVSQNPRHKITKRGQNVTFRCDPISEHNRLYWYRQTLGQGPEFLTYFQNEAQLEKSRLLSDRFSAERPKGSFSTLEIQRTEQGDSAMYLCASSLRVQETQYFGPGTRLLVL.

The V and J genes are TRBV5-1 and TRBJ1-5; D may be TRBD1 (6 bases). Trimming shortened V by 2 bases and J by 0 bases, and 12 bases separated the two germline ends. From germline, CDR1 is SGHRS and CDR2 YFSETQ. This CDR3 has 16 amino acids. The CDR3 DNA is TGCGCCAGCAGCTTTGGGGGGCCGGGTAGCAATCAGCCCCAGCATTTT. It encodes CASSFGGPGSNQPQHF.

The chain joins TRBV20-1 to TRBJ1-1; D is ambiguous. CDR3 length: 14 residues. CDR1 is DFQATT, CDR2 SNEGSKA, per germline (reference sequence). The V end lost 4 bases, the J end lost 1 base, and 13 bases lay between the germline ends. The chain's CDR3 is CSATDPRGNTEAFF. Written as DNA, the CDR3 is TGCAGTGCTACAGACCCCCGAGGGAACACTGAAGCTTTCTTT.

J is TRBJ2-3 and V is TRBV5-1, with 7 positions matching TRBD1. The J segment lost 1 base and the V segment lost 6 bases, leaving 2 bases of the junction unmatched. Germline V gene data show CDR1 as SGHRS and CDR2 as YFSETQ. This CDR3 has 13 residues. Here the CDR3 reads CASTGQGTDTQYF. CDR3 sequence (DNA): TGCGCCAGCACCGGACAGGGCACAGATACGCAGTATTTT.

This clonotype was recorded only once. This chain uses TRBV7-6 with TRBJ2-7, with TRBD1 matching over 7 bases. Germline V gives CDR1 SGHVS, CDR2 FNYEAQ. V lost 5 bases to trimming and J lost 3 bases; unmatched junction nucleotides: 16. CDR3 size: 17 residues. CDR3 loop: CASSLGSPVGQFYEQYF. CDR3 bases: TGTGCCAGCAGCCTAGGATCCCCGGTGGGACAGTTCTACGAGCAGTACTTC. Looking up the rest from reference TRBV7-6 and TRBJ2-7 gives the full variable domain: GAGVSQSPRYKVTKRGQDVALRCDPISGHVSLYWYRQALGQGPEFLTYFNYEAQQDKSGLPNDRFSAERPEGSISTLTIQRTEQRDSAMYRCASSLGSPVGQFYEQYFGPGTRLTVT.

Here the CDR3 reads CASSLVIRQGWRGYTF. The CDR3 region has the DNA TGTGCCAGCAGCCTCGTGATCCGCCAGGGCTGGCGCGGCTACACCTTC. The V call is TRBV5-6, the J call TRBJ1-2; D is possibly TRBD1 (5 bases). Trimming shortened V by 4 bases and J by 8 bases, and 24 bases separated the two germline ends. This CDR3 has 16 residues. CDR1 and CDR2 (germline): SGHDT, YYEEEE.

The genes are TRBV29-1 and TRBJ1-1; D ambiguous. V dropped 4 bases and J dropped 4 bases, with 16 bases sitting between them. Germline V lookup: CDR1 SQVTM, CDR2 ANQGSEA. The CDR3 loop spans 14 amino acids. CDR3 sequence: CSVALFGRSTEAFF. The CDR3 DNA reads TGCAGCGTTGCCCTCTTCGGAAGGAGCACTGAAGCTTTCTTT. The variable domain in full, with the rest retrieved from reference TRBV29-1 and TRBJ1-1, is SAVISQKPSRDICQRGTSLTIQCQVDSQVTMMFWYRQQPGQSLTLIATANQGSEATYESGFVIDKFPISRPNLTFSTLTVSNMSPEDSSIYLCSVALFGRSTEAFFGQGTRLTVV.

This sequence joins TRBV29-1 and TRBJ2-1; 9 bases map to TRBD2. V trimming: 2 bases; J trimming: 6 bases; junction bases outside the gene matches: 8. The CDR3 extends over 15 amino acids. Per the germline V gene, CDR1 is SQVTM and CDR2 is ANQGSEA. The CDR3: CSVERRSGGLNEQFF. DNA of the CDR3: TGCAGCGTTGAAAGACGGAGCGGGGGGCTCAATGAGCAGTTCTTC.

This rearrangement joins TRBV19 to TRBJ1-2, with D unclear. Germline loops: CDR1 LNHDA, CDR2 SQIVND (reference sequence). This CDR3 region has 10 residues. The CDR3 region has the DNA TGTGCGCTGGGAGGGAATGGCTACACCTTC. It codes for CALGGNGYTF.

The CDR3 loop reads CASSFTGSAGNTIYF. In nucleotides, the CDR3 is TGCGCCAGCAGCTTCACAGGTTCGGCCGGAAACACCATATATTTT. This chain joins TRBV5-1 and TRBJ1-3; D may be TRBD1 (5 bases). Trimming took 2 bases from V and 4 from J, leaving 13 bases between them. This CDR3 is 15 amino acids long. Per germline, CDR1 SGHRS and CDR2 YFSETQ. The variable domain in full, with the rest retrieved from reference TRBV5-1 and TRBJ1-3, is KAGVTQTPRYLIKTRGQQVTLSCSPISGHRSVSWYQQTPGQGLQFLFEYFSETQRNKGNFPGRFSGRQFSNSRSEMNVSTLELGDSALYLCASSFTGSAGNTIYFGEGSWLTVV.

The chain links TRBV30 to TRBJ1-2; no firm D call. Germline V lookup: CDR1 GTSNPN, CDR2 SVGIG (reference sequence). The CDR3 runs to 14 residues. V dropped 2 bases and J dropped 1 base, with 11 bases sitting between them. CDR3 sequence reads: CAWSSGTNNYGYTF. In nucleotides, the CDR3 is TGTGCCTGGAGTTCTGGAACCAATAACTATGGCTACACCTTC.

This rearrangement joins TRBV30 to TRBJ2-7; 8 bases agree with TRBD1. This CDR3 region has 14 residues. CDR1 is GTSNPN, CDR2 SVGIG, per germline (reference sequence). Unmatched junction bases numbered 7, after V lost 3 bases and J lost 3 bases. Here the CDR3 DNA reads TGTGCCTGGAGGCGGCAGGGGGCCAACTACGAGCAGTACTTC. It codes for CAWRRQGANYEQYF. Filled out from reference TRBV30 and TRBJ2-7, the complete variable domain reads SQTIHQWPATLVQPVGSPLSLECTVEGTSNPNLYWYRQAAGRGLQLLFYSVGIGQISSEVPQNLSASRPQDRQFILSSKKLLLSDSGFYLCAWRRQGANYEQYFGPGTRLTVT.

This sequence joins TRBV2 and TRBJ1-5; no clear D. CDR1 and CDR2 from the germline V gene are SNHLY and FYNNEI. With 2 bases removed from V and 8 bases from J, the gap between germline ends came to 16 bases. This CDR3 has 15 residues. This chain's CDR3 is CASSESVRRSEPQHF. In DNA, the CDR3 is TGTGCCAGCAGTGAATCGGTACGAAGATCCGAGCCCCAGCATTTT.

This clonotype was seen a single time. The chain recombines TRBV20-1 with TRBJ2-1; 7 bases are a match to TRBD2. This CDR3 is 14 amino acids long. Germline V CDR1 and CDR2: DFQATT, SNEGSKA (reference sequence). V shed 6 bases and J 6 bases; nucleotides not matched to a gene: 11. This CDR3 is CSARRGDYTNEQFF. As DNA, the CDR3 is TGCAGTGCGAGACGGGGGGACTACACCAATGAGCAGTTCTTC.

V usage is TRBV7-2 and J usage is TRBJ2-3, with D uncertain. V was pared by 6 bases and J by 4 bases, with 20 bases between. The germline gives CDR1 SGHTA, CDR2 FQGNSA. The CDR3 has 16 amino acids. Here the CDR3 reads CASSSTRYSLPDTQYF. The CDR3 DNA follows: TGTGCCAGCAGTTCCACTCGCTATTCCCTCCCAGATACGCAGTATTTT.

CDR3 in amino acids: CAMVTGPNQPQHF. The CDR3 nucleotides read TGTGCCATGGTGACAGGGCCCAATCAGCCCCAGCATTTT. The V gene is TRBV10-3, the J gene TRBJ1-5; 7 bases map to TRBD1. The germline gives CDR1 ENHRY, CDR2 SYGVKD. V lost 9 bases, J lost 3 bases, and 5 bases stayed unmatched. CDR3 length equals 13 residues.

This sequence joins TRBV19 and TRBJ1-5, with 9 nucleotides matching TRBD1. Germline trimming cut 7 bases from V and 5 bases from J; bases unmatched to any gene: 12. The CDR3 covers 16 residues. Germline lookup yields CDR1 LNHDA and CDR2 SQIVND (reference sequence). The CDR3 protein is CASTPIGTGPYQPQHF. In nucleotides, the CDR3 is TGTGCCAGTACCCCTATCGGGACAGGGCCCTATCAGCCCCAGCATTTT.

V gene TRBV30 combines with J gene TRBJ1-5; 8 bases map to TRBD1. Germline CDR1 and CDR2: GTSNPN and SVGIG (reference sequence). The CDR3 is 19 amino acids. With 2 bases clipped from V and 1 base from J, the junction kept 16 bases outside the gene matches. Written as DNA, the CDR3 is TGTGCCTGGAGTCCCCTCGGACAGGGTTTAGATAGCAGCAATCAGCCCCAGCATTTT. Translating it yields CAWSPLGQGLDSSNQPQHF. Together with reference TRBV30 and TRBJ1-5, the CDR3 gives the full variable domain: SQTIHQWPATLVQPVGSPLSLECTVEGTSNPNLYWYRQAAGRGLQLLFYSVGIGQISSEVPQNLSASRPQDRQFILSSKKLLLSDSGFYLCAWSPLGQGLDSSNQPQHFGDGTRLSIL.

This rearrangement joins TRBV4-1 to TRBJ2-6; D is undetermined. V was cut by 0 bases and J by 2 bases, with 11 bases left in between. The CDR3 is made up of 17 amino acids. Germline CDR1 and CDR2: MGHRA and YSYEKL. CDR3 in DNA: TGCGCCAGCAGCCAAGATCTTGGTACCGCTGGGGCCAACGTCCTGACTTTC. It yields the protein CASSQDLGTAGANVLTF.

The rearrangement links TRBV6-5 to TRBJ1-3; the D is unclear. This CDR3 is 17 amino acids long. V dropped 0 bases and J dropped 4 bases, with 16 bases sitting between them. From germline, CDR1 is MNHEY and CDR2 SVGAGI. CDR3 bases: TGTGCCAGCAGTTACTCTTCGCCGTGGGCTGGAGGAAACACCATATATTTT. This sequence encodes CASSYSSPWAGGNTIYF.

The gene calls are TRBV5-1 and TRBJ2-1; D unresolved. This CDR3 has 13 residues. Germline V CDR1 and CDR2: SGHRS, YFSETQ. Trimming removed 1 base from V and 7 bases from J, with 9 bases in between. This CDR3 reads CASSLSTFNEQFF. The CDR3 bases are TGCGCCAGCAGCTTGTCAACCTTTAATGAGCAGTTCTTC.